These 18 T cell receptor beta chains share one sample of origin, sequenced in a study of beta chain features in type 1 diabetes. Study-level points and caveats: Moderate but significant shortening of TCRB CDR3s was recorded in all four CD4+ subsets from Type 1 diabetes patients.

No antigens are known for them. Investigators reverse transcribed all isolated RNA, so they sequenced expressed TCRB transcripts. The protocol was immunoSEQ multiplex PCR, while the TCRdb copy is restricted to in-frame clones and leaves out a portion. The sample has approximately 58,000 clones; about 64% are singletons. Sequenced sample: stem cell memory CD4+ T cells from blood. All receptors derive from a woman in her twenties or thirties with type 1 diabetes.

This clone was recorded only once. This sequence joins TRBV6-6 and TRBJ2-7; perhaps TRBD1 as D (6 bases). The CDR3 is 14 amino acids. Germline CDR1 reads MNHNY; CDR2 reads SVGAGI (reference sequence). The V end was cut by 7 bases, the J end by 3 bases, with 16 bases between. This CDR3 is CASKDSPYLYEQYF. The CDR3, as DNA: TGTGCCAGCAAGGACAGCCCATACCTCTACGAGCAGTACTTC.

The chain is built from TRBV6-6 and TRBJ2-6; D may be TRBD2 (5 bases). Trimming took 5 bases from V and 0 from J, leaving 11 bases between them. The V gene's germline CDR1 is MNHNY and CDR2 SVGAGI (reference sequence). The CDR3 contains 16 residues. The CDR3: CASSPSRDSGANVLTF. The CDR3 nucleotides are TGTGCCAGCAGTCCCAGCCGGGACTCTGGGGCCAACGTCCTGACTTTC.

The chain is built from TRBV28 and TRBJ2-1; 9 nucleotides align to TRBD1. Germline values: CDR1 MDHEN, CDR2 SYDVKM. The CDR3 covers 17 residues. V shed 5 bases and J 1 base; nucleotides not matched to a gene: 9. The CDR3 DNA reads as TGTGCCAGCAGTCTCCCGACAGGGGGTGGATCCTACAATGAGCAGTTCTTC. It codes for CASSLPTGGGSYNEQFF.

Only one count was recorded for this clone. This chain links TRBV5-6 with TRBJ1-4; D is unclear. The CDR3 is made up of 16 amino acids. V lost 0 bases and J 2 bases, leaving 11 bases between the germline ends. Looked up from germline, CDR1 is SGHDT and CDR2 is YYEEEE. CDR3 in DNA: TGTGCCAGCAGCTTGGGTTCGACTCCGACTAATGAAAAACTGTTTTTT. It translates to CASSLGSTPTNEKLFF.

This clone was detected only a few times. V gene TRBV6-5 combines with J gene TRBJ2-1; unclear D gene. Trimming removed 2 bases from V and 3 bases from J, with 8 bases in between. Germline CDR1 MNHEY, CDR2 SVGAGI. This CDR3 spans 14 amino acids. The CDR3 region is CASSYGLFYNEQFF. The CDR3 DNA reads TGTGCCAGCAGTTACGGGCTGTTCTACAATGAGCAGTTCTTC.

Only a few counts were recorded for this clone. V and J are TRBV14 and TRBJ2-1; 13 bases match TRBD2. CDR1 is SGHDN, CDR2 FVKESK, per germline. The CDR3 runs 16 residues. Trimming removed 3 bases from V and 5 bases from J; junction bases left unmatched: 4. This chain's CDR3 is CASSHRTSGRDNEQFF. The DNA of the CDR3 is TGTGCCAGCAGCCACCGGACTAGCGGGAGAGACAATGAGCAGTTCTTC.

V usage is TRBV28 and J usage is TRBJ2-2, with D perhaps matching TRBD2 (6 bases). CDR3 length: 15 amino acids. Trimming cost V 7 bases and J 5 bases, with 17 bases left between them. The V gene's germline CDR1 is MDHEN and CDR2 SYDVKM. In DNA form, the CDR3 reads TGTGCCAGCACATCCCTCGGGAGCGGAACCGGGGAGCTGTTTTTT. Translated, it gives CASTSLGSGTGELFF.

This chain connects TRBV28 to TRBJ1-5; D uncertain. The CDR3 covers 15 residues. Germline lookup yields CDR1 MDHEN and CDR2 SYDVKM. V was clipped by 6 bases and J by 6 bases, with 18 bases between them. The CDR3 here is CASSLGGRSGQPQHF. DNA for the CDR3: TGTGCCAGCAGCCTTGGTGGGAGGTCGGGTCAGCCCCAGCATTTT.

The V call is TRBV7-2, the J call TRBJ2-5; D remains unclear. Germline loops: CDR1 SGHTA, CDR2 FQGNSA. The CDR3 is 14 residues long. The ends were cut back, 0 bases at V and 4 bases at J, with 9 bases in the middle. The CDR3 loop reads CASSLAGSGETQYF. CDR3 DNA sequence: TGTGCCAGCAGCTTAGCTGGGTCAGGAGAGACCCAGTACTTC.

This CDR3 reads CASSIEGTGYEQYF. CDR3 sequence (DNA): TGTGCCAGTAGTATAGAGGGGACAGGCTACGAGCAGTACTTC. The V and J genes are TRBV19 and TRBJ2-7; 8 bases fit TRBD1. J lost 3 bases, V lost 0 bases, and 1 base had no gene match. Germline V gives CDR1 LNHDA, CDR2 SQIVND (reference sequence). CDR3 size: 14 residues.

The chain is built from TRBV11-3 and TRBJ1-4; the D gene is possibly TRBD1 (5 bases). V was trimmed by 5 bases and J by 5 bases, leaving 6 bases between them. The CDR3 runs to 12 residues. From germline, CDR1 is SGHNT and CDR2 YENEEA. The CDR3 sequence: CASSQGNEKLFF. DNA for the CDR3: TGTGCCAGCAGCCAGGGAAATGAAAAACTGTTTTTT.

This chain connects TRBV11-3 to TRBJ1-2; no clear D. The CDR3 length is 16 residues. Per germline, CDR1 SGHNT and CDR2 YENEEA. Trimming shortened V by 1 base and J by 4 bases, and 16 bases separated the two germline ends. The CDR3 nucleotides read TGTGCCAGCAGCTTAGTTTCCGAAAATCGGGTCTATGGCTACACCTTC. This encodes CASSLVSENRVYGYTF. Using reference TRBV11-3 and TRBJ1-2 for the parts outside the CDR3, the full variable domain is EAGVVQSPRYKIIEKKQPVAFWCNPISGHNTLYWYLQNLGQGPELLIRYENEEAVDDSQLPKDRFSAERLKGVDSTLKIQPAELGDSAVYLCASSLVSENRVYGYTFGSGTRLTVV.

In DNA, the CDR3 is TGTGCCTGGAAAAGGCTAGCGGGAGACTGGGAGACCCAGTACTTC. Amino acid sequence: CAWKRLAGDWETQYF. The rearrangement joins TRBV30 to TRBJ2-5; 10 bases align to TRBD2. Per germline, CDR1 GTSNPN and CDR2 SVGIG (reference sequence). This CDR3 is built from 15 residues. Trimming removed 4 bases from V and 5 bases from J; junction bases left unmatched: 10.

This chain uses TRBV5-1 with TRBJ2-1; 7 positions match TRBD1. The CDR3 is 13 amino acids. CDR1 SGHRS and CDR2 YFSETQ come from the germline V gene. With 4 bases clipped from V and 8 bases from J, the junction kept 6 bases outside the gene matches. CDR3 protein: CASSQNRGDEQFF. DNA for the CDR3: TGCGCCAGCAGCCAAAACAGGGGCGATGAGCAGTTCTTC. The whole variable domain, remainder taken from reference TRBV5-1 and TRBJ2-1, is KAGVTQTPRYLIKTRGQQVTLSCSPISGHRSVSWYQQTPGQGLQFLFEYFSETQRNKGNFPGRFSGRQFSNSRSEMNVSTLELGDSALYLCASSQNRGDEQFFGPGTRLTVL.

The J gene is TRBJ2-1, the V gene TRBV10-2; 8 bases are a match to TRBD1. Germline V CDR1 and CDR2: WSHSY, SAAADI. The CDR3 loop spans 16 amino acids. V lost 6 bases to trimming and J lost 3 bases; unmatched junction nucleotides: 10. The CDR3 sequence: CASRRSQGAVYNEQFF. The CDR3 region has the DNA TGCGCCAGCAGGAGGTCTCAGGGGGCGGTCTACAATGAGCAGTTCTTC.

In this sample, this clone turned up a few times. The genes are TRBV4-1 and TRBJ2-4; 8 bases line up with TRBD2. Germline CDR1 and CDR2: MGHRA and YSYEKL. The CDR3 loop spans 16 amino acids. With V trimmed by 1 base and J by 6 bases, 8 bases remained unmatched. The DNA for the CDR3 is TGCGCCAGCAGCCAAGCCCGGGGGGGCGAGGGAAACATTCAGTACTTC. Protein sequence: CASSQARGGEGNIQYF.

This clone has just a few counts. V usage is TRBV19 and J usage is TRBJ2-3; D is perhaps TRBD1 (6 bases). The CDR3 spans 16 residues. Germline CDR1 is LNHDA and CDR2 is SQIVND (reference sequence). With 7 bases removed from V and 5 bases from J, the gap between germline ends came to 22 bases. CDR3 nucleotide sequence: TGTGCCAGTAATAGGGTTGGGGGCTCTTTAGGAGATACGCAGTATTTT. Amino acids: CASNRVGGSLGDTQYF.

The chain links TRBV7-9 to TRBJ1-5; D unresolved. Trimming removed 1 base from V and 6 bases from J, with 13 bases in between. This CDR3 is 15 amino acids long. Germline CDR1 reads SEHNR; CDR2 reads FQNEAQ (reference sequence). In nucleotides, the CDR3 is TGTGCCAGCAGCTTAGGGGTCGGCGGCAGTCAGCCCCAGCATTTT. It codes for CASSLGVGGSQPQHF.